Given below is one TCR beta chain in context. Its specificity is not known. A read error may be the cause here, since a much bigger clone is one base away. The data derive from a study of T cells in Graves' hyperthyroidism and ophthalmopathy. The CDR3 is 16 residues long. Germline V CDR1 and CDR2: SGHAT, FQDESV (reference sequence). The study's findings and limits: Model predictions of ophthalmopathy came a median 6.5 months before onset.

Amplification of TCR beta CDR3 regions was performed using RNA transcripts as template. The primer set for the first-round RT-PCR of the TCR CDR3 was HTBI. TCRdb reanalysed the multiplex PCR reads using MiXCR and keeps one entry per CDR3 protein. The sample holds 550,000 to 650,000 distinct CDR3 sequences, 14% seen once. The rearrangement joins TRBV11-1 to TRBJ2-7; 10 bases line up with TRBD2. Sequences were obtained from blood. This receptor was identified in a woman younger than 45 with Graves' hyperthyroidism that later progressed to Graves' ophthalmopathy. CDR3 region: CGSSPGAGGVGYEQYF. CDR3 bases: TGTGGCAGCAGCCCCGGAGCGGGAGGGGTTGGCTACGAGCAGTACTTC.